These 7 T cell receptor beta chains came from one sample sequenced in a study of glioma-infiltrating T cells (dated by TCRdb to 2016 to 2018). Sequencing was performed on an Illumina MiSeq. TCR alpha and beta CDR3 regions were amplified with the iRepertoire nested amplicon-rescue multiplex PCR (arm-PCR) platform from RNA. TCRdb cleaned the public reads at Q25 with fastp, built clones with MiXCR and kept in-frame beta chains. CDR3 protein sequences are deduplicated, and each keeps its most common genes and DNA. The sample table records 3,000 to 5,000 distinct CDR3 sequences; about nine tenths of these occur just once. Roughly 29% of the sample belongs to the ten largest clones. The specimen sequenced was glioma tissue, nonneoplastic brain tissue, or PBMCs (not recorded which). The receptors were gathered from a human donor with low-grade glioma or glioblastoma, undergoing nonglioma brain surgery, or in good health (not recorded which).

With respect to this clonotype: Since the library was made to target alpha chains, this beta chain is a stray read and its abundance is not meaningful. The chain links TRBV12-3 or TRBV12-4 to TRBJ2-3, with D unresolved. V was clipped by 6 bases and J by 0 bases, with 4 bases between them. The CDR3 covers 12 residues. The DNA for the CDR3 is TGTGCCAGCAGCCGGAGCACAGATACGCAGTATTTT. It specifies CASSRSTDTQYF.

About this clonotype itself: This is likely a read error, given that the CDR3 carries no conserved phenylalanine or tryptophan at its end. This beta chain slipped into a library made for alpha chains as a stray read, so its size is not meaningful. The gene calls are TRBV12-3 or TRBV12-4 and TRBJ2-1; D is undetermined. CDR3 length equals 11 residues. The V end was cut by 5 bases, the J end by 3 bases, with 2 bases between. The CDR3 DNA reads as TGTGCCAGCAGTGTCTACAATGAGCAGTTCCTC. Translated: CASSVYNEQFL.

In the case of this clonotype: This beta chain is an off-target read within a library intended for alpha chains, so its frequency means little. This rearrangement joins TRBV6-2 or TRBV6-3 to TRBJ1-2, with a possible D match to TRBD1 (5 bases). The CDR3 length is 12 residues. Trimming pared 1 base from V and 5 bases from J, leaving 5 bases between. Germline lookup yields CDR1 MNHEY and CDR2 SVGEGT. In nucleotides, the CDR3 is TGTGCCAGCAGTTACTGGGGGTATGGCTACACCTTC. Protein product: CASSYWGYGYTF.

Regarding this clonotype: In a library made to pick up alpha chains, this beta chain is a stray read with a size that means little. This sequence joins TRBV20-1 and TRBJ2-7, with 8 bases identical to TRBD2. With 6 bases clipped from V and 7 bases from J, the junction kept 8 bases outside the gene matches. This CDR3 is 12 amino acids long. Germline V gives CDR1 DFQATT, CDR2 SNEGSKA (reference sequence). The CDR3 loop reads CSAGGSGGEQYV. CDR3 in DNA: TGCAGTGCGGGCGGGAGCGGGGGAGAGCAGTACGTC.

Notes on this clonotype: This beta chain is an unintended read in a library built for alpha chains; its size means little. This rearrangement joins TRBV27 to TRBJ2-2; TRBD1 might be the D (5 bases). Germline values: CDR1 MNHEY, CDR2 SMNVEV (reference sequence). The CDR3 loop spans 13 amino acids. Trimming removed 4 bases from V and 6 bases from J, with 9 bases in between. As DNA, the CDR3 is TGTGCCAGCAGTTGGACATTGCCCGGGGAGCTGTTTTTT. This gives the protein CASSWTLPGELFF.

As regards this clonotype: Because this beta chain is a stray read in a library intended to capture alpha chains, its abundance should not be given much weight. V is TRBV20-1 and J is TRBJ2-3; the match to TRBD2 covers 11 bases. The CDR3 loop spans 17 amino acids. With V trimmed by 3 bases and J by 0 bases, 8 bases remained unmatched. Germline V gene lookup returns CDR1 DFQATT and CDR2 SNEGSKA (reference sequence). Here the CDR3 reads CSASAVGTSGSTDTQYF. CDR3 coding DNA: TGCAGTGCTAGTGCTGTCGGGACTAGCGGAAGCACAGATACGCAGTATTTT.

For this clonotype: This beta chain is off target for a library built for alpha chains, so its abundance means little. The chain uses TRBV6-1 and TRBJ2-1; D might be TRBD2 (6 bases). Germline assignment: CDR1 MNHNS and CDR2 SASEGT. Between the trimmed V and J ends, which lost 10 bases and 4 bases, there was a span of 20 bases. The CDR3 extends over 15 amino acids. CDR3 sequence (DNA): TGTGCCACCCAGAGGAGGGCCCTGGGGTACAATGAGCAGTTCTTC. Translated, it gives CATQRRALGYNEQFF.